The rows below give T cell receptor beta chains drawn from one sample of a study of cytomegalovirus exposure and HLA in healthy donors. The data were produced by immunoSEQ multiplex PCR, yet TCRdb's version contains in-frame clones alone and is incomplete. This sample has 140,000 to 150,000 clones, with 80% found just once. Specimen: PBMCs. The source is a man between 35 and 55 years old in good health and CMV-seronegative. Both conserved end residues are part of each CDR3. A D gene is named only where the DNA matches it firmly. Expanded clones get a size class; other rows say once, few or many, or leave the size out.

TGTGCCAGCAGTTTAACCGGGACAGGGGGCTCCTACGAGCAGTACTTC,CASSLTGTGGSYEQYF,TRBJ2-7,TRBV28,.,TRBD1
TGTGCCAGCGGCGAGCGGAGGAGCTCCTACGAGCAGTACTTC,CASGERRSSYEQYF,TRBJ2-7,TRBV27,.,.
TGCGCCAGCAGCCAAGTTCTAGAGGGAGGCTACACCTTC,CASSQVLEGGYTF,TRBJ1-2,TRBV4-1,.,.
TGTGCCAGCTCACCCTTACCCGGGACAGGGGGTGCAGCTAACTATGGCTACACCTTC,CASSPLPGTGGAANYGYTF,TRBJ1-2,TRBV18,.,TRBD1
TGTGCCAGCTCACCATCAAAGTTAACAGGGAGTGGAGAGACCCAGTACTTC,CASSPSKLTGSGETQYF,TRBJ2-5,TRBV18,.,.
TGTGCCTGGAGTCGGGGGACTAGCGGGGGGGCGGAAGAGCAGTTCTTC,CAWSRGTSGGAEEQFF,TRBJ2-1,TRBV30,.,TRBD2
TGTGCCAGCAGCAATAGCGGGGGGGAAGAGACCCAGTACTTC,CASSNSGGEETQYF,TRBJ2-5,TRBV9,.,TRBD2
TGTGCCAGCAGTTTCCCCACTACAGGGATGAGGACAGATACGCAGTATTTT,CASSFPTTGMRTDTQYF,TRBJ2-3,TRBV28,.,.
TGTGCCAGCAGTTTATTCAGCGGGGGTTGGTACAATGAGCAGTTCTTC,CASSLFSGGWYNEQFF,TRBJ2-1,TRBV27,.,TRBD2
TGCGCCAGCAGCTTTACAGGGGGGCGCACTGGCGAGCAGTACTTC,CASSFTGGRTGEQYF,TRBJ2-7,TRBV5-1,.,TRBD1
TGTGCCAGCAGCCTTGGGACAGGGGGATATGGCTACACCTTC,CASSLGTGGYGYTF,TRBJ1-2,TRBV7-9,.,TRBD1
TGTGCCAGCAGCAATGGACTAGCGGGCTCCTACGAGCAGTACTTC,CASSNGLAGSYEQYF,TRBJ2-7,TRBV5-6,.,TRBD2
TGTGCCAGCAGCTTAAATTTAGGGACAGAGAATGAAAAACTGTTTTTT,CASSLNLGTENEKLFF,TRBJ1-4,TRBV7-9,.,TRBD1
TGTGCCAGCAGCCCCTCTAAGGGGCAAGTTACCGGGGAGCTGTTTTTT,CASSPSKGQVTGELFF,TRBJ2-2,TRBV7-2,.,.
TGTGCCAGCAGCCCCCGATCTAGCTCTGGGGCCAACGTCCTGACTTTC,CASSPRSSSGANVLTF,TRBJ2-6,TRBV13,.,.
TGTGCCAGCAGTTTAGGACTAGCGGGGCATGAGCAGTTCTTC,CASSLGLAGHEQFF,TRBJ2-1,TRBV27,.,TRBD2
TGCGCCAGCAGCCCGACAGGAAACATTCAGTACTTC,CASSPTGNIQYF,TRBJ2-4,TRBV5-1,.,.
TGTGCCAGCAGCCCTAGCGGGGGGGCCTCATATAGCACAGATACGCAGTATTTT,CASSPSGGASYSTDTQYF,TRBJ2-3,TRBV11-2,.,TRBD2
TGTGCCAGCAGTTACTCACGACAGTTCTCTGGAAACACCATATATTTT,CASSYSRQFSGNTIYF,TRBJ1-3,TRBV6-5,.,.
TGTGCCATCAGCAGACAGGGAGACGGAGGAAACACCATATATTTT,CAISRQGDGGNTIYF,TRBJ1-3,TRBV10-3,.,TRBD1
TGTGCCAGCACAGGGCCCCCAGGGAACATTCAGTACTTC,CASTGPPGNIQYF,TRBJ2-4,TRBV2,few,.
TGTGCCAGCAGCGAACTAGCGGGGGAGGACATTCAGTACTTC,CASSELAGEDIQYF,TRBJ2-4,TRBV6-4,.,TRBD2
TGCGCCAGCAGCCAAGCGGGGACTGCCCCTTCCTACAATGAGCAGTTCTTC,CASSQAGTAPSYNEQFF,TRBJ2-1,TRBV4-3,once,.
TGTGCCAGCAGCGTTAGAAGGGCGGGGGCCAACAATGAGCAGTTCTTC,CASSVRRAGANNEQFF,TRBJ2-1,TRBV9,few,.
TGCAGCGTTGAAGAATACGGTTCGGGTACTGAAGCTTTCTTT,CSVEEYGSGTEAFF,TRBJ1-1,TRBV29-1,.,.
TGTGCCAGCATCTCAGGGGGTGGTGGCACCGGGGAGCTGTTTTTT,CASISGGGGTGELFF,TRBJ2-2,TRBV7-9,once,TRBD1
TGTGCCACCAGCAGAGGGATTAACGCAGGGGGCTTGGGGGAAAAACTGTTTTTT,CATSRGINAGGLGEKLFF,TRBJ1-4,TRBV15,.,TRBD1
TGCAGCGTGGGACAGGGAGTAAGTGGAAACACCATATATTTT,CSVGQGVSGNTIYF,TRBJ1-3,TRBV29-1,.,TRBD1
TGCGCCAGCAGCCAAGATCATAGGGCAGGGGCTCCTGAAGCTTTCTTT,CASSQDHRAGAPEAFF,TRBJ1-1,TRBV4-3,.,.
TGTGCCAGCAGCGGGCGGACTAGCGTTAGCACAGATACGCAGTATTTT,CASSGRTSVSTDTQYF,TRBJ2-3,TRBV9,.,TRBD2
TGTGCCAGCAGCTCTAGACTAGCGGGGGGGCCTTTAGAGACCCAGTACTTC,CASSSRLAGGPLETQYF,TRBJ2-5,TRBV7-9,few,TRBD2
TGCGCCAGCAGCCAGGGCCGGTCGGGTGAAAAACTGTTTTTT,CASSQGRSGEKLFF,TRBJ1-4,TRBV5-1,.,.
TGTGCCAGCAGCTCCCACACCTTAAATAATTCACCCCTCCACTTT,CASSSHTLNNSPLHF,TRBJ1-6,TRBV7-8,.,.
TGCGCCAGCAGTGACGGGGGACAGGGGGCGCGTGGTGAGCAGTTCTTC,CASSDGGQGARGEQFF,TRBJ2-1,TRBV10-1,.,TRBD1
TGTGCCAGCAGCCCTAGTGGATCGAACACTGAAGCTTTCTTT,CASSPSGSNTEAFF,TRBJ1-1,TRBV5-4,.,.
TGTGCCAGCAGCTTGGTAGCGGGGGGGCCGGGTGGGGCCAACGTCCTGACTTTC,CASSLVAGGPGGANVLTF,TRBJ2-6,TRBV7-2,.,TRBD2
TGTGCCAGCAGCCCAGGGGTGCCTGAAGCTTTCTTT,CASSPGVPEAFF,TRBJ1-1,TRBV25-1,.,.
TGCGCCAGCAGCCAAGCGGAGAGACAGGGAGGATACGAGCAGTACTTC,CASSQAERQGGYEQYF,TRBJ2-7,TRBV4-1,.,.
TGTGCCAGCAGCGTAGTAACAGGGATCACCTACGAGCAGTACTTC,CASSVVTGITYEQYF,TRBJ2-7,TRBV9,once,.
TGTGCCAGCAGAACAGGGTCGGGACGCGAGCAGTACTTC,CASRTGSGREQYF,TRBJ2-7,TRBV28,once,.
TGTGCCAGTAGTCCTACAGGTATTAGTAGCAATCAGCCCCAGCATTTT,CASSPTGISSNQPQHF,TRBJ1-5,TRBV19,.,.
TGTGCCAGCAGGACGGGTCCGGGTAATGAAAAACTGTTTTTT,CASRTGPGNEKLFF,TRBJ1-4,TRBV6-5,few,.
TGCGCCAGCAGCCAAGATAACAGGGCTGGCTACACCTTC,CASSQDNRAGYTF,TRBJ1-2,TRBV4-3,once,.
TGCGCCAGCAGCCAAGATCCGGAGGCAGCTCAAAATCAGCCCCAGCATTTT,CASSQDPEAAQNQPQHF,TRBJ1-5,TRBV4-1,.,.
TGTGCTAGTGGTTTGGTCCGGGGAGGAGGTAATCAGCCCCAGCATTTT,CASGLVRGGGNQPQHF,TRBJ1-5,TRBV12-5,.,.
TGTGCCAGCAGAGGATCACAGGGGGCGAATCAGCCCCAGCATTTT,CASRGSQGANQPQHF,TRBJ1-5,TRBV11-2,.,TRBD1